This paragraph covers one T cell receptor (beta chain) sequence. Its antigen is still unknown. PCR was performed using 60 Vbeta and 13 Jbeta primers. TCRdb's copy holds only in-frame clones and misses some; the assay was immunoSEQ multiplex PCR. The data hold roughly 140,000 clones, with roughly 83% observed a single time. The sample comes from a study of cytomegalovirus exposure and HLA in healthy donors. Study-wide points: Sequencing likely caused a cluster of highly shared sequence variants. Accurate predictions that matched the HLA-A and HLA-B alleles of most subjects were reportedly made from TCR beta sequences. Cytomegalovirus-associated status was assigned to roughly 160 TCR beta chains.

The CDR3 length is 14 residues. Trimming pared 5 bases from V and 4 bases from J, leaving 15 bases between. Germline V gene data show CDR1 as SGHRS and CDR2 as YFSETQ. The origin of this receptor is a man between 35 and 55 years old in good health and CMV-seropositive. This chain uses TRBV5-1 with TRBJ2-5, with D tentatively TRBD2 (7 bases). Source material: PBMCs. The CDR3 DNA follows: TGCGCCAGCAGTGGGGGGGTGACAGGAGAGACCCAGTACTTC. It is translated as CASSGGVTGETQYF.